Listed below are T cell receptor beta chains from one sample, sequenced in a study of blood T cell repertoires in COVID-19. The protocol was immunoSEQ multiplex PCR, while the TCRdb copy is restricted to in-frame clones and leaves out a portion. This sample carries roughly 200,000 clones, around nine tenths of them seen once, and the ten largest clones take over 0.7%. The sequenced sample consisted of peripheral blood. The receptors derive from a woman aged 18-29 years who had recovered from COVID-19. Both conserved end residues are part of each CDR3. A D gene is named only where the DNA matches it firmly. Part of the rows lack a size; the others show once, few, many or a class for expanded clones.

>NA|NA|TRBJ2-7|TRBV18
CASSPLRAGGSEQYF
TGTGCCAGCTCACCACTCCGAGCAGGGGGGAGCGAGCAGTACTTC
>NA|NA|TRBJ1-1|TRBV6-1
CASSDLGRRNTEAFF
TGTGCCAGCAGTGATTTAGGCAGGCGGAACACTGAAGCTTTCTTT
>once|NA|TRBJ1-1|TRBV29-1
CSVQSNTEAFF
TGCAGCGTACAAAGTAACACTGAAGCTTTCTTT
>NA|TRBD1|TRBJ1-4|TRBV3-1/TRBV3-2
CASSFSGTGGEKLFF
TGTGCCAGCAGCTTTTCCGGGACAGGAGGTGAAAAACTGTTTTTT
>NA|TRBD2|TRBJ2-5|TRBV7-2
CASSLTSGSGETQYF
TGTGCCAGCAGCTTAACCAGCGGGAGCGGGGAGACCCAGTACTTC
>once|NA|TRBJ1-1|TRBV7-2
CASREGGLRAFF
TGTGCCAGCAGGGAGGGGGGGTTGAGGGCTTTCTTT
>NA|TRBD2|TRBJ2-1|TRBV5-1
CASSLYSPPLASHDEQFF
TGCGCCAGCAGCCTGTATTCCCCGCCACTAGCGTCTCACGATGAGCAGTTCTTC
>NA|TRBD1|TRBJ2-6|TRBV9
CASSVDGQGGSSGANVLTF
TGTGCCAGCAGCGTAGACGGACAGGGCGGTAGCTCTGGGGCCAACGTCCTGACTTTC
>NA|TRBD2|TRBJ2-3|TRBV5-4
CASRAGTSLTDTQYF
TGTGCCAGCAGGGCCGGGACTAGCTTAACAGATACGCAGTATTTT
>NA|NA|TRBJ1-2|TRBV5-6
CASSLATGFGYTF
TGTGCCAGCAGCTTGGCCACAGGGTTTGGCTACACCTTC
>NA|TRBD2|TRBJ2-3|TRBV7-2
CASSSGGSGTTDTQYF
TGTGCCAGCAGCTCGGGGGGTAGCGGGACCACAGATACGCAGTATTTT
>NA|NA|TRBJ2-2|TRBV5-4
CASGPGELFF
TGTGCCAGCGGCCCCGGGGAGCTGTTTTTT
>NA|TRBD2|TRBJ2-1|TRBV5-1
CASSLALTSGVSEQFF
TGCGCCAGCAGCTTGGCTTTAACTAGCGGGGTCAGTGAGCAGTTCTTC
>NA|NA|TRBJ2-1|TRBV3-1/TRBV3-2
CASSQESGWNEQFF
TGTGCCAGCAGCCAAGAAAGCGGGTGGAATGAGCAGTTCTTC
>few|NA|TRBJ1-2|TRBV27
CASSLLPGDYGYTF
TGTGCCAGCAGTTTACTCCCGGGGGACTATGGCTACACCTTC
>NA|TRBD2|TRBJ2-1|TRBV6-2/TRBV6-3
CASSSPGTSGWGQFF
TGTGCCAGCAGTTCCCCGGGGACTAGCGGCTGGGGGCAGTTCTTC
>NA|NA|TRBJ2-1|TRBV10-3
CAISERLDNEQFF
TGTGCCATCAGTGAGCGGTTGGACAATGAGCAGTTCTTC
>once|TRBD1|TRBJ1-1|TRBV2
CASSWDRGQTEAFF
TGTGCCAGCAGCTGGGACAGGGGGCAGACTGAAGCTTTCTTT
>NA|NA|TRBJ1-1|TRBV5-6
CASSPGVTEAFF
TGTGCCAGCAGCCCCGGGGTCACTGAAGCTTTCTTT
>NA|NA|TRBJ1-1|TRBV9
CASSVEMVDATEAFF
TGTGCCAGCAGCGTAGAGATGGTAGATGCCACTGAAGCTTTCTTT
>NA|NA|TRBJ1-5|TRBV7-2
CASSLGAPYQPQHF
TGTGCCAGCAGCTTAGGGGCCCCTTATCAGCCCCAGCATTTT
>NA|NA|TRBJ2-6|TRBV6-5
CASKGSGANVLTF
TGTGCCAGCAAGGGGTCTGGGGCCAACGTCCTGACTTTC
>NA|NA|TRBJ1-1|TRBV7-8
CASSVLTGSNTEAFF
TGTGCCAGCAGCGTATTGACAGGATCCAACACTGAAGCTTTCTTT
>NA|NA|TRBJ2-3|TRBV9
CASSSAGTDTQYF
TGTGCCAGCAGCTCCGCGGGCACAGATACGCAGTATTTT
>NA|NA|TRBJ1-5|TRBV5-6
CASSPGMGFNQPQHF
TGTGCCAGCAGCCCGGGGATGGGATTCAATCAGCCCCAGCATTTT
>many|TRBD1|TRBJ1-4|TRBV6-5
CASRRGQGNNEKLFF
TGTGCCAGCAGACGGGGACAGGGGAATAATGAAAAACTGTTTTTT
>once|TRBD1|TRBJ1-2|TRBV2
CASNPGTVSNYGYTF
TGTGCCAGCAACCCGGGGACAGTCTCTAACTATGGCTACACCTTC
>NA|TRBD2|TRBJ2-1|TRBV7-2
CASSFLTAGNEQFF
TGTGCCAGCAGCTTCTTAACAGCGGGGAATGAGCAGTTCTTC
>NA|NA|TRBJ2-3|TRBV4-2
CASSQEFVSTDTQYF
TGTGCCAGCAGCCAAGAGTTCGTTTCGACAGATACGCAGTATTTT
>NA|NA|TRBJ2-3|TRBV7-3
CASSLGYFAVPEGGTTDTQYF
TGTGCCAGCAGCTTAGGGTACTTCGCGGTCCCTGAGGGGGGGACCACAGATACGCAGTATTTT
>NA|TRBD1|TRBJ2-5|TRBV3-1/TRBV3-2
CASSQVPGTGYQETQYF
TGTGCCAGCAGCCAAGTGCCCGGGACAGGGTACCAAGAGACCCAGTACTTC
>NA|TRBD2|TRBJ2-1|TRBV15
CATRTSGRANEQFF
TGTGCCACCAGGACTAGCGGGAGGGCCAATGAGCAGTTCTTC
>NA|TRBD2|TRBJ2-3|TRBV7-3
CASSLGTRADTQYF
TGTGCCAGCAGCTTAGGGACTAGGGCAGATACGCAGTATTTT
>NA|NA|TRBJ2-7|TRBV7-9
CASSLSGAYEQYF
TGTGCCAGCAGCTTATCAGGGGCCTACGAGCAGTACTTC
>NA|TRBD2|TRBJ2-1|TRBV5-4
CASSLDRDYDNEQFF
TGTGCCAGCAGCTTGGATCGGGACTACGACAATGAGCAGTTCTTC
>NA|NA|TRBJ2-3|TRBV5-5
CASSLAGTDTQYF
TGTGCCAGCAGCTTGGCAGGGACAGATACGCAGTATTTT
>NA|TRBD2|TRBJ2-1|TRBV5-1
CASSSGLAGGGEQFF
TGCGCCAGCAGCTCCGGACTAGCGGGAGGGGGTGAGCAGTTCTTC
>NA|NA|TRBJ1-4|TRBV5-6
CASRLQSQGEKLFF
TGTGCCAGCAGGTTACAGTCACAAGGTGAAAAACTGTTTTTT
>few|NA|TRBJ2-1|TRBV5-4
CASSSGLGYNEQFF
TGTGCCAGCAGCTCGGGACTGGGTTACAATGAGCAGTTCTTC
>NA|NA|TRBJ1-1|TRBV6-5
CASSYEGDEAFF
TGTGCCAGCAGTTATGAAGGGGATGAAGCTTTCTTT
>NA|TRBD1|TRBJ1-2|TRBV7-2
CASSFRQGGYTF
TGTGCCAGCAGCTTTCGACAGGGGGGCTACACCTTC
>NA|TRBD1|TRBJ2-2|TRBV9
CASSARGQGGELFF
TGTGCCAGCAGCGCCAGGGGGCAGGGCGGGGAGCTGTTTTTT
>NA|NA|TRBJ2-7|TRBV11-2
CASSFEGGGSYEQYF
TGTGCCAGCAGCTTTGAGGGGGGGGGCTCCTACGAGCAGTACTTC
>NA|NA|TRBJ2-7|TRBV3-1/TRBV3-2
CASSPSTGSYEQYF
TGTGCCAGCAGCCCTTCGACAGGTTCCTACGAGCAGTACTTC
>NA|NA|TRBJ1-3|TRBV2
CASTGVRSSGNTIYF
TGTGCCAGCACAGGGGTACGGAGCTCTGGAAACACCATATATTTT
>NA|NA|TRBJ2-3|TRBV4-1
CASSQSPQLSTDTQYF
TGCGCCAGCAGCCAGTCCCCCCAGTTGAGCACAGATACGCAGTATTTT
>NA|NA|TRBJ2-5|TRBV9
CASSVTGQETQYF
TGTGCCAGCAGCGTTACGGGACAAGAGACCCAGTACTTC
>NA|TRBD2|TRBJ2-6|TRBV9
CASSVKLGLAGGTNVLTF
TGTGCCAGCAGCGTAAAACTTGGACTAGCGGGGGGAACCAACGTCCTGACTTTC
>NA|TRBD1|TRBJ1-5|TRBV7-2
CASSNRQGDGQPQHF
TGTGCCAGCAGCAACAGACAGGGAGACGGACAGCCCCAGCATTTT
>once|TRBD2|TRBJ2-1|TRBV7-3
CASSPVSGGKGEQFF
TGTGCCAGCAGCCCTGTCTCGGGGGGGAAGGGAGAGCAGTTCTTC
>NA|NA|TRBJ1-6|TRBV12-5
CASGSLNSPLHF
TGTGCTAGTGGTTCCCTTAATTCACCCCTCCACTTT
>once|NA|TRBJ2-7|TRBV6-5
CASSYSNPGVSYEQYF
TGTGCCAGCAGTTACTCGAACCCAGGTGTCTCCTACGAGCAGTACTTC
>NA|TRBD2|TRBJ2-5|TRBV6-2/TRBV6-3
CASIPTTSGETQYF
TGTGCCAGCATCCCAACAACTAGCGGGGAGACCCAGTACTTC